These 13 T cell receptor beta chains originate from one sample sequenced in a study of blood T cell repertoires in COVID-19. Repertoires were generated with immunoSEQ multiplex PCR, while TCRdb's copy carries only in-frame clones and drops some. The sample has about 230,000 clones; roughly 86% are singletons. Input material: PBMCs or T cells enriched from blood (not recorded which). The source is a woman aged 25 to 39 with acute COVID-19.

The chain has TRBV7-8 and TRBJ1-2, with D perhaps matching TRBD1 (5 bases). The length of the CDR3 is 14 residues. In germline, CDR1 is SGHVS, CDR2 FQNEAQ. V was shortened by 5 bases and J by 4 bases, with 14 bases between the two germline ends. The CDR3 DNA follows: TGTGCCAGCAGCCCCGGGGGGACGGGCTATGGCTACACCTTC. Encoded protein: CASSPGGTGYGYTF.

This chain connects TRBV5-1 to TRBJ2-1; D might be TRBD1 (6 bases). The CDR3 sequence is 15 residues long. CDR1 is SGHRS, CDR2 YFSETQ, per germline. V shed 0 bases and J shed 7 bases, with 14 bases lying between them. CDR3 in amino acids: CASSLAGTLGNEQFF. The DNA for the CDR3 is TGCGCCAGCAGCTTGGCCGGGACATTAGGTAATGAGCAGTTCTTC. Full variable domain (missing parts from reference TRBV5-1 and TRBJ2-1): KAGVTQTPRYLIKTRGQQVTLSCSPISGHRSVSWYQQTPGQGLQFLFEYFSETQRNKGNFPGRFSGRQFSNSRSEMNVSTLELGDSALYLCASSLAGTLGNEQFFGPGTRLTVL.

The chain links TRBV7-9 to TRBJ1-3; tentatively, D is TRBD1 (6 bases). V gave up 7 bases and J gave up 1 base, with 11 bases separating them. Germline loops: CDR1 SEHNR, CDR2 FQNEAQ (reference sequence). The CDR3 runs 14 residues. This chain's CDR3 is CASIRGGSGNTIYF. CDR3 coding DNA: TGTGCCAGCATCCGAGGGGGTTCTGGAAACACCATATATTTT.

On this clone itself: This sample includes further DNA sequences coding for the same CDR3. V is TRBV19 and J is TRBJ2-1; a possible D gene is TRBD2 (6 bases). Looked up from germline, CDR1 is LNHDA and CDR2 is SQIVND (reference sequence). The CDR3 is 13 amino acids. V was clipped by 4 bases and J by 7 bases, with 11 bases between them. In DNA form, the CDR3 reads TGTGCCAGTAGTACAGGGACTCCGAATGAGCAGTTCTTC. This codes for CASSTGTPNEQFF.

The rearrangement links TRBV6-5 to TRBJ2-1, with D possibly TRBD1 on 5 matching bases. CDR3 length equals 12 residues. Trimming removed 2 bases at V and 9 bases at J, with 8 bases between. Germline V gene data show CDR1 as MNHEY and CDR2 as SVGAGI. The CDR3 region has the DNA TGTGCCAGCAGTTACAGGGGAAGTGAGCAGTTCTTC. Translated, it gives CASSYRGSEQFF.

This chain uses TRBV2 with TRBJ2-1; no clear D. Germline CDR1 reads SNHLY; CDR2 reads FYNNEI. The CDR3 totals 12 residues. Between the trimmed V and J ends, which lost 2 bases and 7 bases, there was a span of 6 bases. The DNA of the CDR3 is TGTGCCAGCAGTGAATGGGCAAATGAGCAGTTCTTC. Its translation: CASSEWANEQFF. The variable domain in full, completed from reference TRBV2 and TRBJ2-1, reads EPEVTQTPSHQVTQMGQEVILRCVPISNHLYFYWYRQILGQKVEFLVSFYNNEISEKSEIFDDQFSVERPDGSNFTLKIRSTKLEDSAMYFCASSEWANEQFFGPGTRLTVL.

Comments on this clone: A junction boundary mismatches the germline segment, possibly from a read error. The chain carries TRBV19 and TRBJ1-5, with 7 bases identical to TRBD1. Germline values: CDR1 LNHDA, CDR2 SQIVND (reference sequence). The CDR3 spans 14 residues. The CDR3 DNA reads TGTGCCAGTAGGATAGACAGGGATGGCCGGCCCCAGCATTTT. It encodes CASRIDRDGRPQHF.

This clone was seen only once. V and J are TRBV9 and TRBJ2-5; possibly TRBD1 for D (6 bases). V was shortened by 1 base and J by 2 bases, with 9 bases between the two germline ends. CDR1 and CDR2 from the germline V gene are SGDLS and YYNGEE. The CDR3 contains 14 residues. In DNA form, the CDR3 reads TGTGCCAGCAGCGTAACCGGGACACAAGAGACCCAGTACTTC. Its protein product is CASSVTGTQETQYF.

The chain employs TRBV19 and TRBJ1-3; D is possibly TRBD1 (6 bases). This CDR3 has 16 amino acids. Germline V CDR1 and CDR2: LNHDA, SQIVND (reference sequence). Deletions cut 3 bases from V and 7 bases from J, with 19 bases between. Here the CDR3 DNA reads TGTGCCAGTAGTATCGGTGTGGGGGCGCGAGGGAACACCATATATTTT. It specifies CASSIGVGARGNTIYF.

The V gene is TRBV24-1, the J gene TRBJ1-5; D might be TRBD1 (5 bases). The CDR3 consists of 16 residues. V lost 0 bases and J 0 bases, leaving 8 bases between the germline ends. CDR1 and CDR2 (germline): KGHDR, SFDVKD. The CDR3 region is CATSDLTGDSNQPQHF. As DNA, the CDR3 is TGTGCCACCAGTGATTTGACGGGGGATAGCAATCAGCCCCAGCATTTT.

The gene calls are TRBV2 and TRBJ1-2; TRBD1 matches 7 bases. CDR1 is SNHLY, CDR2 FYNNEI, per germline. V gave up 5 bases and J gave up 8 bases; unmatched junction bases: 8. The CDR3 runs to 13 residues. CDR3 region: CASSHRDRRGYTF. The CDR3, as DNA: TGTGCCAGCAGTCACCGGGACAGAAGAGGCTACACCTTC.

V usage is TRBV7-9 and J usage is TRBJ1-2; 10 bases line up with TRBD1. CDR1 and CDR2 (germline): SEHNR, FQNEAQ (reference sequence). The CDR3 is made up of 15 amino acids. Trimming removed 1 base from V and 4 bases from J; junction bases left unmatched: 3. The DNA of the CDR3 is TGTGCCAGCAGCTTAGAGACAGGGGGCGGCTATGGCTACACCTTC. This sequence encodes CASSLETGGGYGYTF.

This clone was observed a single time. The chain combines TRBV19 with TRBJ1-2; D is unclear. V was clipped by 6 bases and J by 8 bases, with 10 bases between them. The length of the CDR3 is 11 residues. Germline loops: CDR1 LNHDA, CDR2 SQIVND (reference sequence). The CDR3 sequence is CASRETGGYTF. The DNA of the CDR3 is TGTGCCAGTAGAGAAACGGGAGGCTACACCTTC.